These 15 T cell receptor beta chains originate from one sample sequenced in a study of T cells in Graves' hyperthyroidism and ophthalmopathy. Amplified TCR beta CDR3 regions derived from RNA transcripts. HTBI primers were employed in a first-round RT-PCR of the TCR CDR3. One entry per CDR3 protein results from TCRdb running MiXCR on the multiplex PCR reads. The sample holds under 300,000 distinct CDR3 sequences, approximately 16% seen once. The sequenced sample consisted of blood. All receptors come from a woman in her 50s with Graves' hyperthyroidism that later progressed to Graves' ophthalmopathy.

Details on this clonotype: The junction and the germline gene differ at one end; a read error may be behind it. This chain connects TRBV2 to TRBJ1-3, with unresolved D. The germline V gene encodes CDR1 SNHLY and CDR2 FYNNEI. This CDR3 contains 14 residues. CDR3 nucleotide sequence: TGTGTCAGCACAGCCGAACTCTCTGGAAACACCATATATTTT. It specifies CVSTAELSGNTIYF.

This rearrangement joins TRBV19 to TRBJ2-7, with D possibly TRBD1 on 6 matching bases. Trimming pared 6 bases from V and 2 bases from J, leaving 14 bases between. The CDR3 loop spans 14 amino acids. From germline, CDR1 is LNHDA and CDR2 SQIVND (reference sequence). This chain's CDR3 is CASRKGQFAYEQYF. Here the CDR3 DNA reads TGTGCCAGTAGAAAAGGACAGTTCGCCTACGAGCAGTACTTC.

This clonotype has at least ten counts. The V and J genes are TRBV5-5 and TRBJ2-5; TRBD2 aligns across 11 bases. The germline CDR1 and CDR2 sequences are SGHKS and YYEKEE (reference sequence). The CDR3 has 15 residues. Trimming took 2 bases from V and 2 from J; bases not matched to a gene: 2. DNA of the CDR3: TGTGCCAGCAGCTTAATAGCGGGAGGGCAAGAGACCCAGTACTTC. This translates into CASSLIAGGQETQYF.

In the case of this clonotype: A clone one base away is much larger, so this may be a read error. This sequence joins TRBV6-9 and TRBJ2-5; TRBD1 matches at 11 bases. This CDR3 is built from 15 residues. V trimming: 3 bases; J trimming: 3 bases; junction bases outside the gene matches: 3. Germline values: CDR1 MNHGY, CDR2 SVAAGI. The CDR3 DNA sequence: TGTGCCAGCAGTTACCGGGACAGGGGGGAAGAGACCCAGTACTTC. Protein sequence: CASSYRDRGEETQYF.

This chain uses TRBV19 with TRBJ2-2; 10 nucleotides align to TRBD2. V shed 4 bases, J shed 3 bases, and the junction held 2 bases outside the gene matches. In germline, CDR1 is LNHDA, CDR2 SQIVND (reference sequence). CDR3 size: 15 residues. The CDR3 sequence: CASSRAGGDTGELFF. For the CDR3, the DNA is TGTGCCAGTAGTAGAGCGGGAGGGGACACCGGGGAGCTGTTTTTT.

The chain links TRBV7-2 to TRBJ2-3; TRBD2 matches at 13 bases. J was trimmed by 0 bases and V by 5 bases; bases with no gene match: 5. Germline lookup yields CDR1 SGHTA and CDR2 FQGNSA. This CDR3 comprises 17 residues. CDR3 in DNA: TGTGCCAGCAGCCCAGGGACTAGCGGGGATAGCACAGATACGCAGTATTTT. Its translation is CASSPGTSGDSTDTQYF.

There are many counts of this clonotype. V is TRBV28 and J is TRBJ2-5; 10 nucleotides agree with TRBD1. Unmatched junction bases numbered 8, after V lost 5 bases and J lost 5 bases. This CDR3 contains 15 residues. Germline CDR1 reads MDHEN; CDR2 reads SYDVKM. CDR3 loop: CASSQAGTGEETQYF. CDR3 nucleotide sequence: TGTGCCAGCAGTCAAGCCGGGACAGGGGAGGAGACCCAGTACTTC.

This clonotype appeared many times. This chain uses TRBV7-8 with TRBJ2-5, with TRBD1 matching over 7 bases. The germline CDR1 and CDR2 sequences are SGHVS and FQNEAQ. This CDR3 comprises 15 residues. Losses at the gene ends were 3 bases for V and 5 bases for J; bases not matched to a gene: 9. The CDR3 nucleotides are TGTGCCAGCAGCTTTATGAGGGGGCGAGGGGAGACCCAGTACTTC. Amino acid sequence: CASSFMRGRGETQYF.

This clonotype was detected many times. The rearrangement links TRBV7-3 to TRBJ2-7; TRBD2 matches 8 bases. V lost 9 bases, J lost 4 bases, and 14 bases stayed unmatched. The V gene's germline CDR1 is SGHTA and CDR2 FQGTGA. This CDR3 comprises 15 residues. In DNA form, the CDR3 reads TGTGCCAGTACGCCGCGAGCGGGAGTTCTTTACGAGCAGTACTTC. Translated: CASTPRAGVLYEQYF. Together with reference TRBV7-3 and TRBJ2-7, the CDR3 gives the full variable domain: GAGVSQTPSNKVTEKGKYVELRCDPISGHTALYWYRQSLGQGPEFLIYFQGTGAADDSGLPNDRFFAVRPEGSVSTLKIQRTERGDSAVYLCASTPRAGVLYEQYFGPGTRLTVT.

This clonotype has a count of ten or more. V usage is TRBV27 and J usage is TRBJ2-2, with TRBD2 identical over 8 bases. CDR3 length: 14 amino acids. V was pared by 6 bases and J by 4 bases, with 4 bases of the junction left unmatched. The V gene's germline CDR1 is MNHEY and CDR2 SMNVEV (reference sequence). In nucleotides, the CDR3 is TGTGCCAGCAGGGGACTAGAATTCACCGGGGAGCTGTTTTTT. This encodes CASRGLEFTGELFF.

There are many counts of this clonotype. This sequence joins TRBV28 and TRBJ1-1; D remains unclear. The CDR3 length is 14 residues. Trimming left V 7 bases short and J 4 bases short, with 16 bases between. Germline loops: CDR1 MDHEN, CDR2 SYDVKM. The chain's CDR3 is CASTLGRESTEAFF. The CDR3 bases are TGTGCCAGCACGTTAGGAAGGGAGAGCACTGAAGCTTTCTTT.

The rearrangement joins TRBV11-2 to TRBJ2-5; D gene uncertain. This CDR3 is built from 16 residues. V dropped 3 bases and J dropped 5 bases, with 19 bases sitting between them. Germline-derived CDR1 and CDR2 are SGHAT and FQNNGV. The CDR3 region is CASSFRKSLVWETQYF. Here the CDR3 DNA reads TGTGCCAGCAGCTTTCGCAAGTCTCTCGTTTGGGAGACCCAGTACTTC.

Ten or more counts support this clonotype. V and J are TRBV7-9 and TRBJ2-1; 10 nucleotides line up with TRBD2. V lost 1 base to trimming and J lost 1 base; unmatched junction nucleotides: 7. Germline CDR1 reads SEHNR; CDR2 reads FQNEAQ (reference sequence). The CDR3 spans 18 residues. The CDR3 reads CASSLVSGRALSYNEQFF. CDR3 nucleotides: TGTGCCAGCAGCTTAGTAAGCGGGAGGGCCCTTTCCTACAATGAGCAGTTCTTC. Full variable domain (rest looked up from reference TRBV7-9 and TRBJ2-1): DTGVSQNPRHKITKRGQNVTFRCDPISEHNRLYWYRQTLGQGPEFLTYFQNEAQLEKSRLLSDRFSAERPKGSFSTLEIQRTEQGDSAMYLCASSLVSGRALSYNEQFFGPGTRLTVL.

The chain combines TRBV15 with TRBJ2-1; D may be TRBD1 or TRBD2 (5 bases each). The CDR3 consists of 15 residues. Germline values: CDR1 LNHNV, CDR2 YYDKDF (reference sequence). V lost 4 bases and J 11 bases, leaving 21 bases between the germline ends. The DNA of the CDR3 is TGTGCCACCAGCATCGATTCCGGGACCGCCCCCCAGCAGTTCTTC. Its translation: CATSIDSGTAPQQFF.

This clonotype appeared many times. The J gene is TRBJ2-1, the V gene TRBV27; D may correspond to TRBD1 or TRBD2 (5 bases each). Trimming cost V 5 bases and J 4 bases, with 15 bases left between them. Germline V lookup: CDR1 MNHEY, CDR2 SMNVEV (reference sequence). This CDR3 comprises 15 residues. CDR3 residues: CASSASGTGYNEQFF. CDR3 DNA sequence: TGTGCCAGCAGTGCCTCAGGGACGGGGTACAATGAGCAGTTCTTC.